This entry describes one T cell receptor (beta chain). The data were obtained in a study of T cells in Graves' hyperthyroidism and ophthalmopathy. The V gene end was trimmed by 5 bases and the J gene end by 5 bases; junction bases not matched to a gene: 9. CDR3 length equals 15 residues. The V gene's germline CDR1 is MDHEN and CDR2 SYDVKM. Researchers amplified the TCR beta CDR3 regions from RNA transcripts. The TCR CDR3 first-round RT-PCR relied on the HTBI primer set. TCRdb recomputed calls from the multiplex PCR reads with MiXCR, one row per CDR3 protein. Of a few hundred thousand distinct CDR3 sequences in the sample, less than 15% were seen once. It was considered stable Graves' hyperthyroidism when ophthalmopathy did not progress within 18 months. Uncontrolled infection, other autoimmune disease, pregnancy or lactation disqualified patients from enrolment.

The rearrangement joins TRBV28 to TRBJ2-5; 9 nucleotides line up with TRBD1. This TCR derives from a woman aged 35 to 49 with Graves' hyperthyroidism. Sequencing input: blood. CDR3 DNA sequence: TGTGCCAGCAGTCCCCTGACAGGGGGGTTTGAGACCCAGTACTTC. As protein: CASSPLTGGFETQYF.